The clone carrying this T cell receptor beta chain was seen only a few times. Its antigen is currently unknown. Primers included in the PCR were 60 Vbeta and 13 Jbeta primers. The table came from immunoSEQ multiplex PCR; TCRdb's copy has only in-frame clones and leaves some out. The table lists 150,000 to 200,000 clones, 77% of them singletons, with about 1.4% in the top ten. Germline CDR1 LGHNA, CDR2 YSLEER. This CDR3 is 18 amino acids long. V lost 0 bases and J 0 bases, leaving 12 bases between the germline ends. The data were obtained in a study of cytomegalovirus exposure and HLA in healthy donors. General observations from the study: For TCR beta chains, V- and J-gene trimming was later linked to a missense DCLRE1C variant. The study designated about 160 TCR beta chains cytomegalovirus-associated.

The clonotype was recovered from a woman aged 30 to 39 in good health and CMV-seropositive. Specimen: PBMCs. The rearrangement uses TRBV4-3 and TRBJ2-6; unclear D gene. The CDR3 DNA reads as TGCGCCAGCAGCCAAGATTCAGCGCACCGCTCTGGGGCCAACGTCCTGACTTTC. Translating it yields CASSQDSAHRSGANVLTF.